The 8 T cell receptor beta chains in this list originate from one sample, sequenced in a study of control samples from healthy donors and cancer patients. Generated by immunoSEQ multiplex PCR, the TCRdb table keeps only in-frame clones and is missing some. The sample records about 130,000 clones, roughly 84% being singletons. Sequences were obtained from blood. The receptors stem from a man between 18 and 29 years old in good health.

The chain has TRBV28 and TRBJ1-2; D call uncertain. The CDR3 loop spans 12 amino acids. Trimming cost V 10 bases and J 8 bases, with 17 bases left between them. The germline CDR1 and CDR2 sequences are MDHEN and SYDVKM. DNA of the CDR3: TGTGCCATCATAAGCCGCTCTAGGGGCTACACCTTC. Translation: CAIISRSRGYTF.

This chain links TRBV5-6 with TRBJ1-6; D perhaps matches TRBD1 (6 bases). The CDR3 totals 16 residues. The V gene's germline CDR1 is SGHDT and CDR2 YYEEEE. The V end was cut by 0 bases, the J end by 7 bases, with 14 bases between. CDR3 loop: CASSLVPEGGNSPLHF. In DNA, the CDR3 is TGTGCCAGCAGCTTGGTTCCGGAAGGGGGGAATTCACCCCTCCACTTT.

This clone was detected many times. The chain couples TRBV6-5 to TRBJ2-3; possibly TRBD1 or TRBD2 for D (5 bases each). The CDR3 has 14 amino acids. With 3 bases removed from V and 3 bases from J, the gap between germline ends came to 10 bases. Germline CDR1 reads MNHEY; CDR2 reads SVGAGI. The CDR3 sequence: CASSYEGRTDTQYF. CDR3 coding DNA: TGTGCCAGCAGTTATGAGGGGCGGACAGATACGCAGTATTTT.

This sequence joins TRBV30 and TRBJ2-7, with 8 bases fitting TRBD1. This CDR3 spans 14 amino acids. Germline V gene sequence: CDR1 GTSNPN, CDR2 SVGIG (reference sequence). V trimming: 5 bases; J trimming: 1 base; junction bases outside the gene matches: 7. Here the CDR3 DNA reads TGTGCCTGGGCAGGACAGGGACATTCCTACGAGCAGTACTTC. Translation: CAWAGQGHSYEQYF.

The gene calls are TRBV10-3 and TRBJ2-1, with 7 bases identical to TRBD1. Germline trimming cut 2 bases from V and 4 bases from J; bases unmatched to any gene: 2. The V gene's germline CDR1 is ENHRY and CDR2 SYGVKD. The CDR3 is made up of 14 amino acids. The CDR3 loop reads CAISETGEYNEQFF. The CDR3 bases are TGTGCCATCAGTGAGACAGGGGAATACAATGAGCAGTTCTTC.

The chain employs TRBV25-1 and TRBJ1-1, with 7 bases that match TRBD1. The germline V gene has CDR1 MGHDK and CDR2 SYGVNS. Trimming at V came to 7 bases and at J to 3 bases, leaving 8 bases not matched to a gene. There are 14 residues in the CDR3. The CDR3 loop is CASTQSGGYTEAFF. The DNA of the CDR3 is TGTGCCAGCACCCAATCAGGGGGGTACACTGAAGCTTTCTTT.

The chain carries TRBV7-9 and TRBJ2-2; the match to TRBD2 covers 8 bases. The CDR3 is 16 amino acids. The ends lost 7 bases at V and 2 bases at J; junction bases unmatched: 9. CDR1 is SEHNR, CDR2 FQNEAQ, per germline (reference sequence). The CDR3 coding sequence is TGTGCCAGCACCGTCACTAGCGGATTCAACACCGGGGAGCTGTTTTTT. It translates to CASTVTSGFNTGELFF. The full variable domain, completed using reference TRBV7-9 and TRBJ2-2, is DTGVSQNPRHKITKRGQNVTFRCDPISEHNRLYWYRQTLGQGPEFLTYFQNEAQLEKSRLLSDRFSAERPKGSFSTLEIQRTEQGDSAMYLCASTVTSGFNTGELFFGEGSRLTVL.

The chain links TRBV9 to TRBJ2-2, with 8 positions matching TRBD2. The CDR3 spans 16 residues. The germline CDR1 and CDR2 sequences are SGDLS and YYNGEE. The V and J ends lost 2 bases and 0 bases, in that order; junction bases with no gene match: 3. The CDR3 region is CASSVKGLANTGELFF. The CDR3 region has the DNA TGTGCCAGCAGCGTCAAGGGACTAGCGAACACCGGGGAGCTGTTTTTT. Based on the CDR3 plus reference TRBV9 and TRBJ2-2, the full variable domain is DSGVTQTPKHLITATGQRVTLRCSPRSGDLSVYWYQQSLDQGLQFLIQYYNGEERAKGNILERFSAQQFPDLHSELNLSSLELGDSALYFCASSVKGLANTGELFFGEGSRLTVL.